This is a list of T cell receptor beta chains from one sample in a study of blood T cell repertoires in COVID-19. Only in-frame clones appear in the TCRdb table, and some are missing; sequencing was by immunoSEQ multiplex PCR. The sample records about 220,000 clones, 80% to 90% being singletons. Sequenced: PBMCs or T cells enriched from blood (not recorded which). The receptors originated from a woman aged 18-29 years in a cohort exposed to, infected with or recovered from COVID-19 (not recorded which). The CDR3 runs from the conserved cysteine through the conserved F or W. The D gene is left open where the match is weak. Clone size, where shown, is once, few, many, or a class for clones that have expanded.

D: -; J: TRBJ1-4; V: TRBV28; size: -; DNA: TGTGCCAGCAGCGTCCAGACAACTAATGAAAAACTGTTTTTT; CDR3: CASSVQTTNEKLFF
D: TRBD2; J: TRBJ2-1; V: TRBV9; size: -; DNA: TGTGCCAGCAGCGTAGAGCGGGGGGGCCGGAATGAGCAGTTCTTC; CDR3: CASSVERGGRNEQFF
D: -; J: TRBJ2-1; V: TRBV12-3/TRBV12-4; size: -; DNA: TGTGCCAGCAGTTCCGGACAGAGGGATGAGCAGTTCTTC; CDR3: CASSSGQRDEQFF
D: -; J: TRBJ2-6; V: TRBV7-3; size: -; DNA: TGTGCCAGCAGCCCAATGGGGGGGCTTATGTATGGGGCCAACGTCCTGACTTTC; CDR3: CASSPMGGLMYGANVLTF
D: -; J: TRBJ1-2; V: TRBV5-8; size: -; DNA: TGTGCCAGCAGCTTGGCCCGGCAGGGTGTGAGCTACACCTTC; CDR3: CASSLARQGVSYTF
D: -; J: TRBJ2-5; V: TRBV6-5; size: -; DNA: TGTGCCAGCAGTTACTCGGCGGACCAAGAGACCCAGTACTTC; CDR3: CASSYSADQETQYF
D: -; J: TRBJ1-6; V: TRBV2; size: -; DNA: TGTGCCAGCAGTTTACGTCCCTACAATTCACCCCTCCACTTT; CDR3: CASSLRPYNSPLHF
D: TRBD2; J: TRBJ2-1; V: TRBV7-3; size: -; DNA: TGTGCCAGCAGCGCAGGACTAGCGGGAGTTCCACCTTACAATGAGCAGTTCTTC; CDR3: CASSAGLAGVPPYNEQFF
D: -; J: TRBJ1-4; V: TRBV3-1/TRBV3-2; size: -; DNA: TGTGCCAGCAGCCAAGATCCAGGGTCTAATGAAAAACTGTTTTTT; CDR3: CASSQDPGSNEKLFF
D: TRBD1; J: TRBJ2-4; V: TRBV18; size: once; DNA: TGTGCCAGCTCACCGGACAGGGGAAACATTCAGTACTTC; CDR3: CASSPDRGNIQYF
D: TRBD1; J: TRBJ1-2; V: TRBV9; size: -; DNA: TGTGCCAGCAGCGTATTCGGAGGACAGGGGGCGTCCGACTATGGCTACACCTTC; CDR3: CASSVFGGQGASDYGYTF
D: -; J: TRBJ2-1; V: TRBV5-1; size: once; DNA: TGCGCCAGCAGCTTCGGGGATTACACTTACAATGAGCAGTTCTTC; CDR3: CASSFGDYTYNEQFF
D: -; J: TRBJ1-3; V: TRBV19; size: -; DNA: TGTGCCAGCAGCAGGGGCCCTGGAAACACCATATATTTT; CDR3: CASSRGPGNTIYF
D: -; J: TRBJ2-1; V: TRBV11-2; size: -; DNA: TGTGCCAGCAGCTTAGATCTAGGAAGTGAGCAGTTCTTC; CDR3: CASSLDLGSEQFF
D: -; J: TRBJ2-1; V: TRBV21-1; size: -; DNA: TGTGCCAGCAGCAAAGCGCACGAGACTAACAACAATGAGCAGTTCTTC; CDR3: CASSKAHETNNNEQFF
D: -; J: TRBJ2-7; V: TRBV5-5; size: -; DNA: TGTGCCAGCAGCTTGAGGTGGGCAGAACTCTACGAGCAGTACTTC; CDR3: CASSLRWAELYEQYF
D: -; J: TRBJ1-2; V: TRBV28; size: -; DNA: TGTGCCAGCAGTTTCCATAGGATGCCTCAGGGAAGGAACTATGGCTACACCTTC; CDR3: CASSFHRMPQGRNYGYTF
D: TRBD2; J: TRBJ2-1; V: TRBV7-9; size: -; DNA: TGTGCCAGCAGGCCGACTAGCAGTCGGGATGAGCAGTTCTTC; CDR3: CASRPTSSRDEQFF
D: -; J: TRBJ2-3; V: TRBV6-6; size: -; DNA: TGTGCCAGCAGTTATTGGGCGGGCCACACAGATACGCAGTATTTT; CDR3: CASSYWAGHTDTQYF
D: -; J: TRBJ1-2; V: TRBV5-1; size: -; DNA: TGCGCCAGCAGCTTGGTGGGGCAGGGGAGCGATGGCTACACCTTC; CDR3: CASSLVGQGSDGYTF
D: -; J: TRBJ1-4; V: TRBV28; size: once; DNA: TGTGCCAGCCGGATACCCACTAAGAATGAAAAACTGTTTTTT; CDR3: CASRIPTKNEKLFF
D: TRBD2; J: TRBJ2-1; V: TRBV7-8; size: -; DNA: TGTGCCAGCAGCTTAGGGGGGGGACTCGCCTCCTACAATGAGCAGTTCTTC; CDR3: CASSLGGGLASYNEQFF
D: -; J: TRBJ2-5; V: TRBV5-1; size: -; DNA: TGCGCCAGCAGCTTGGTAGGGGGAGAGACCCAGTACTTC; CDR3: CASSLVGGETQYF
D: -; J: TRBJ2-6; V: TRBV29-1; size: -; DNA: TGCAGCGGGGAGTTGGCCAACGTCCTGACTTTC; CDR3: CSGELANVLTF
D: TRBD1; J: TRBJ1-1; V: TRBV6-5; size: -; DNA: TGTGCCAGCAGTCCCCTGGACAGGGGGAACACTGAAGCTTTCTTT; CDR3: CASSPLDRGNTEAFF
D: -; J: TRBJ1-3; V: TRBV3-1/TRBV3-2; size: -; DNA: TGTGCCAGCAGCCCAACAACAGGAACTGGAAACACCATATATTTT; CDR3: CASSPTTGTGNTIYF
D: TRBD1; J: TRBJ2-1; V: TRBV4-2; size: -; DNA: TGTGCCAGCAGCCAAACACGCCGGGACAGGGTCACCTACAATGAGCAGTTCTTC; CDR3: CASSQTRRDRVTYNEQFF
D: TRBD2; J: TRBJ2-1; V: TRBV29-1; size: once; DNA: TGCAGCGTTGACAGAGGGGGCGGGAGGGCCTCAAATGAGCAGTTCTTC; CDR3: CSVDRGGGRASNEQFF
D: -; J: TRBJ1-3; V: TRBV7-9; size: -; DNA: TGTGCCAGCAGCCCCTGGACAGAAGGAAACACCATATATTTT; CDR3: CASSPWTEGNTIYF
D: -; J: TRBJ1-5; V: TRBV27; size: once; DNA: TGTGCCAGCAGTTCTTTTTCATATGGACAGCCTAGCAATCAGCCCCAGCATTTT; CDR3: CASSSFSYGQPSNQPQHF
D: -; J: TRBJ2-1; V: TRBV2; size: once; DNA: TGTGCCAGCACCTTCCCCGGTTCCTCCTACAATGAGCAGTTCTTC; CDR3: CASTFPGSSYNEQFF
D: -; J: TRBJ1-5; V: TRBV7-8; size: -; DNA: TGTGCCAGCAGCTTAGCCCAGGGAGCGGGGCAGCCCCAGCATTTT; CDR3: CASSLAQGAGQPQHF
D: TRBD1; J: TRBJ1-6; V: TRBV2; size: -; DNA: TGTGCCAGCAGTCGGGGACAGAACAATTCACCCCTCCACTTT; CDR3: CASSRGQNNSPLHF
D: -; J: TRBJ2-2; V: TRBV11-2; size: once; DNA: TGTGCCAGCAGCTTAGTTTGGGCTACAGGGGAGCTGTTTTTT; CDR3: CASSLVWATGELFF
D: -; J: TRBJ1-5; V: TRBV6-5; size: -; DNA: TGTGCCAGCACCACCCTTCCGGTCGGTCAGCCCCAGCATTTT; CDR3: CASTTLPVGQPQHF
D: -; J: TRBJ1-1; V: TRBV2; size: -; DNA: TGTGCCAGCAGTGAAGCGGGGGGGCTCGGAACTGAAGCTTTCTTT; CDR3: CASSEAGGLGTEAFF
D: -; J: TRBJ2-3; V: TRBV6-5; size: -; DNA: TGTGCCAGCAGTTACCTCTCGGAGCCTCTCACAGATACGCAGTATTTT; CDR3: CASSYLSEPLTDTQYF
D: -; J: TRBJ2-3; V: TRBV3-1/TRBV3-2; size: -; DNA: TGTGCCAGCAGCCAAGATTGGGAGGTAGATACGCAGTATTTT; CDR3: CASSQDWEVDTQYF
D: -; J: TRBJ1-1; V: TRBV5-1; size: -; DNA: TGCGCCAGCAGCTTCGGACAGAACACTGAAGCTTTCTTT; CDR3: CASSFGQNTEAFF
D: TRBD1; J: TRBJ1-6; V: TRBV9; size: -; DNA: TGTGCCAGCAGCCTCGAACCGGGACAGGGAGGTTCACCCCTCCACTTT; CDR3: CASSLEPGQGGSPLHF
D: -; J: TRBJ1-6; V: TRBV7-2; size: -; DNA: TGTGCCAGCAGCAATATAGGGAGGCGTATTTCACCCCTCCACTTT; CDR3: CASSNIGRRISPLHF
D: -; J: TRBJ2-7; V: TRBV3-1/TRBV3-2; size: few; DNA: TGTGCCAGCAGCCAATTGGAGGGCGAGCAGTACTTC; CDR3: CASSQLEGEQYF
D: TRBD2; J: TRBJ2-5; V: TRBV11-2; size: -; DNA: TGTGCCAGCAGCTTATTAGCGGGAAAAGAGACCCAGTACTTC; CDR3: CASSLLAGKETQYF
D: TRBD1; J: TRBJ1-1; V: TRBV7-9; size: -; DNA: TGTGCCAGCAGCCCAGCGACAGGGAGGACTGAAGCTTTCTTT; CDR3: CASSPATGRTEAFF
D: TRBD2; J: TRBJ2-4; V: TRBV6-5; size: -; DNA: TGTGCCAGCAGTCCGAGCGGGGGTGGAAACATTCAGTACTTC; CDR3: CASSPSGGGNIQYF
D: -; J: TRBJ1-2; V: TRBV6-1; size: -; DNA: TGTGCCAGCAGTGAAGGGGATGGGGGGGCTGGCTACACCTTC; CDR3: CASSEGDGGAGYTF
D: -; J: TRBJ1-2; V: TRBV12-5; size: once; DNA: TGTGCTAGTGGTTCGTGGGAGAGTGAGAACTATGGCTACACCTTC; CDR3: CASGSWESENYGYTF
D: -; J: TRBJ1-1; V: TRBV12-2; size: -; DNA: TGTGCAAGTCGCTTGTCCAGAGGACAGGGGCGTGTCAGCACTGAAGCTTTCTTT; CDR3: CASRLSRGQGRVSTEAFF
D: -; J: TRBJ2-3; V: TRBV20-1; size: -; DNA: TGCAGTGCTCCCCGAGGGGATACGCAGTATTTT; CDR3: CSAPRGDTQYF
D: -; J: TRBJ2-3; V: TRBV15; size: -; DNA: TGTGCCACCAGCAGAGAGGGGGGTGCCACAGATACGCAGTATTTT; CDR3: CATSREGGATDTQYF
D: TRBD1; J: TRBJ1-2; V: TRBV6-5; size: -; DNA: TGTGCCAGCAGACCCGGGACAGGGGGGAACTATGGCTACACCTTC; CDR3: CASRPGTGGNYGYTF
D: TRBD1; J: TRBJ1-2; V: TRBV7-8; size: -; DNA: TGTGCCAGCAGCCTAGGGACAGGGGGCCCTGGCTACACCTTC; CDR3: CASSLGTGGPGYTF
D: -; J: TRBJ1-1; V: TRBV20-1; size: -; DNA: TGCAGTGCGGCAGGGGAGTCTGAAGCTTTCTTT; CDR3: CSAAGESEAFF
D: -; J: TRBJ1-2; V: TRBV6-5; size: -; DNA: TGTGCCACGTGTGACAGAACGTCGAACTATGGCTACACCTTC; CDR3: CATCDRTSNYGYTF